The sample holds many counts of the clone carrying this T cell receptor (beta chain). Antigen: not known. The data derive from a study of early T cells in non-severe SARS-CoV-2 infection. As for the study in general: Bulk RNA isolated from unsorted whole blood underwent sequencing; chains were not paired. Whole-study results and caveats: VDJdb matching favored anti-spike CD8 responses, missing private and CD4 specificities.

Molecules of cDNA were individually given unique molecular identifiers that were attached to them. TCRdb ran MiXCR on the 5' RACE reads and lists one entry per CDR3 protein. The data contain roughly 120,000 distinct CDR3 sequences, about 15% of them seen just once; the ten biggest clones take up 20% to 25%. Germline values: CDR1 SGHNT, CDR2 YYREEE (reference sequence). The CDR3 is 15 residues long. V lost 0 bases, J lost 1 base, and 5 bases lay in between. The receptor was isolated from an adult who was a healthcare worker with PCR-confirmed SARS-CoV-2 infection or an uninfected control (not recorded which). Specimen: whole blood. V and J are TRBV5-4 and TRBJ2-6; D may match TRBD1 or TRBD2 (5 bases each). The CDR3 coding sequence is TGTGCCAGCAGCTTGGGGGGGTCTGGGGCCAACGTCCTGACTTTC. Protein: CASSLGGSGANVLTF.